This TCR beta chain was identified during a study of vaccination effects on CD4 cells after COVID-19. Notes on this clone: Its target is unknown.

Ahead of sequencing, the ViraFEST assay grew antigen-specific CD4+ T cells using viral peptide pools. The culture ran for approximately 11 days before CD4+ T cells were isolated. Vaccine recipients lacked prior SARS-CoV-2 infection and had negative nucleocapsid antibodies. The ends were cut back, 4 bases at V and 1 base at J, with 14 bases in the middle. Germline V gene lookup returns CDR1 SGHNT and CDR2 YYREEE (reference sequence). This CDR3 contains 15 residues. Data came from immunoSEQ multiplex PCR; TCRdb stores just in-frame clones and leaves some out. The sample has tens of thousands of clones; approximately 70% are singletons.

This clonotype was obtained from a human donor who received a COVID-19 vaccine. Material: CD4+ T cells from PBMCs cultured with SARS-CoV-2 spike peptides, obtained before COVID-19 vaccination. This chain connects TRBV5-4 to TRBJ1-2, with D tentatively TRBD1 (5 bases). The CDR3 DNA reads as TGTGCCAGCAGCCGAAGGGCGGGGGATAACTATGGCTACACCTTC. Its translation is CASSRRAGDNYGYTF.